The TCR beta chain under discussion was sequenced for a study of blood T cell repertoires in COVID-19. Whole-study context: Samples taken during acute and convalescent COVID-19 were collected in the United States, Italy and Spain. Sample material is recorded as cDNA or gDNA derived from T cells, B-cell-depleted T cells, or PBMCs.

Authors' analysis steps: Amplification of reference gene primers provided the estimated nucleated cell counts. The assay was immunoSEQ multiplex PCR, and TCRdb's table has in-frame clones only and misses some. The V and J calls and clone size are taken from that table; D and trimming were inferred from the DNA. The sample shows 110,000 or so clones, approximately 87% of them seen only once. Germline-derived CDR1 and CDR2 are LGHNT and FRNRAP. This CDR3 contains 16 residues. Trimming stripped 2 bases from V and 5 bases from J, with 16 bases between. Sequencing used peripheral blood. This clonotype originated in a woman in her forties or fifties with acute or convalescent COVID-19. This chain links TRBV12-5 with TRBJ2-4; D ambiguous. DNA of the CDR3: TGTGCTAGTGGTTTGCCACAAGAGGCGTATGAAAACATTCAGTACTTC. This sequence encodes CASGLPQEAYENIQYF. The variable domain in full, with the rest retrieved from reference TRBV12-5 and TRBJ2-4, is DARVTQTPRHKVTEMGQEVTMRCQPILGHNTVFWYRQTMMQGLELLAYFRNRAPLDDSGMPKDRFSAEMPDATLATLKIQPSEPRDSAVYFCASGLPQEAYENIQYFGAGTRLSVL.